One sample yielded the 28 T cell receptor beta chains listed below, sequenced in a study of blood T cell repertoires in COVID-19. Here immunoSEQ multiplex PCR was the method, and the copy in TCRdb shows in-frame clones only, minus some. Here the sample spans about 270,000 clones, about nine tenths being singletons. Input material: PBMCs or T cells enriched from blood (not recorded which). These receptors came from a woman in her thirties or forties with acute COVID-19.

This sequence joins TRBV7-3 and TRBJ2-1; 10 bases agree with TRBD2. The CDR3 spans 15 residues. Germline lookup yields CDR1 SGHTA and CDR2 FQGTGA. Germline trimming cut 4 bases from V and 7 bases from J; bases unmatched to any gene: 7. CDR3 sequence reads: CASSSQRGGSNEQFF. CDR3 DNA: TGTGCCAGCAGCTCTCAGCGGGGGGGATCTAATGAGCAGTTCTTC. The complete variable domain, with remaining parts taken from reference TRBV7-3 and TRBJ2-1, reads GAGVSQTPSNKVTEKGKYVELRCDPISGHTALYWYRQSLGQGPEFLIYFQGTGAADDSGLPNDRFFAVRPEGSVSTLKIQRTERGDSAVYLCASSSQRGGSNEQFFGPGTRLTVL.

V gene TRBV4-3 combines with J gene TRBJ2-7; unclear D gene. This CDR3 has 16 residues. V was clipped by 0 bases and J by 2 bases, with 14 bases between them. Germline V gene data show CDR1 as LGHNA and CDR2 as YSLEER. This CDR3 is CASSQDFWNGAYEQYF. The DNA for the CDR3 is TGCGCCAGCAGCCAAGATTTCTGGAATGGAGCCTACGAGCAGTACTTC.

V usage is TRBV12-3 or TRBV12-4 and J usage is TRBJ1-1, with D unresolved. CDR3 size: 12 residues. With 7 bases removed from V and 1 base from J, the gap between germline ends came to 7 bases. The CDR3 protein is CASMRGNTEAFF. DNA of the CDR3: TGTGCCAGCATGCGGGGGAACACTGAAGCTTTCTTT.

This sequence joins TRBV5-4 and TRBJ2-1; D gene ambiguous. The length of the CDR3 is 13 residues. Germline CDR1 reads SGHNT; CDR2 reads YYREEE (reference sequence). V was clipped by 4 bases and J by 4 bases, with 9 bases between them. CDR3 nucleotide sequence: TGTGCCAGCAGCCCGACGGGTTACAATGAGCAGTTCTTC. The encoded protein is CASSPTGYNEQFF. Based on the CDR3 plus reference TRBV5-4 and TRBJ2-1, the full variable domain is ETGVTQSPTHLIKTRGQQVTLRCSSQSGHNTVSWYQQALGQGPQFIFQYYREEENGRGNFPPRFSGLQFPNYSSELNVNALELDDSALYLCASSPTGYNEQFFGPGTRLTVL.

The chain is built from TRBV19 and TRBJ1-2, with 9 bases identical to TRBD1. V gave up 1 base and J gave up 5 bases; unmatched junction bases: 5. Germline lookup yields CDR1 LNHDA and CDR2 SQIVND (reference sequence). The CDR3 runs 15 residues. CDR3: CASSIATGGGYGYTF. The DNA for the CDR3 is TGTGCCAGTAGTATAGCAACAGGGGGCGGGTATGGCTACACCTTC.

This clone was seen more than once but under ten times. The V gene is TRBV6-2 or TRBV6-3, the J gene TRBJ2-1; 7 bases line up with TRBD1. V gave up 5 bases and J gave up 0 bases; unmatched junction bases: 1. Germline CDR1 reads MNHEY; CDR2 reads SVGEGT. The CDR3 contains 14 residues. The CDR3 DNA is TGTGCCAGCAGTAACAGGGGCTCCTACAATGAGCAGTTCTTC. Protein sequence: CASSNRGSYNEQFF.

The gene calls are TRBV4-1 and TRBJ2-1; possibly TRBD2 for D (5 bases). The CDR3 loop spans 17 amino acids. Germline loops: CDR1 MGHRA, CDR2 YSYEKL. V lost 1 base to trimming and J lost 8 bases, with 21 bases between them. This chain's CDR3 is CASSQGRGLDAWDEQFF. The CDR3 DNA follows: TGCGCCAGCAGCCAAGGCAGAGGACTCGATGCGTGGGATGAGCAGTTCTTC.

The rearrangement uses TRBV5-4 and TRBJ2-5, with TRBD1 identical over 10 bases. The germline V gene encodes CDR1 SGHNT and CDR2 YYREEE (reference sequence). Trimming cost V 3 bases and J 2 bases; bases outside gene matches: 4. The CDR3 sequence is 15 residues long. The CDR3 sequence is CASSSGGQGQETQYF. The CDR3 region has the DNA TGTGCCAGCAGCTCCGGGGGACAGGGGCAAGAGACCCAGTACTTC.

The chain uses TRBV6-2 or TRBV6-3 and TRBJ2-7; a weak D match, TRBD2 (6 bases). This CDR3 has 14 amino acids. The germline CDR1 and CDR2 sequences are MNHEY and SVGEGT. V shed 5 bases and J shed 0 bases, with 11 bases lying between them. The CDR3 protein is CASSLGGSSYEQYF. The CDR3 DNA sequence: TGTGCCAGCAGTCTGGGGGGAAGCTCCTACGAGCAGTACTTC.

The chain joins TRBV6-5 to TRBJ1-1, with D possibly TRBD1 on 5 matching bases. The CDR3 spans 15 residues. Germline V gene lookup returns CDR1 MNHEY and CDR2 SVGAGI. The V end lost 5 bases, the J end lost 5 bases, and 18 bases lay between the germline ends. CDR3 DNA: TGTGCCAGCAGTCCGAAGGGTACAGGTAAAACTGAAGCTTTCTTT. It encodes CASSPKGTGKTEAFF.

The chain carries TRBV6-5 and TRBJ2-7; TRBD2 agrees at 7 bases. This CDR3 has 13 amino acids. V shed 8 bases and J 0 bases; nucleotides not matched to a gene: 4. The germline V gene encodes CDR1 MNHEY and CDR2 SVGAGI. CDR3 sequence (DNA): TGTGCCAGCTATACTAGCGTCTCCTACGAGCAGTACTTC. Translating gives CASYTSVSYEQYF.

DNA of the CDR3: TGTGCCTGGAGGGGGCGGGGGAGCTCCTACGAGCAGTACTTC. It is translated as CAWRGRGSSYEQYF. The V call is TRBV30, the J call TRBJ2-7, with 7 bases lining up with TRBD2. Germline values: CDR1 GTSNPN, CDR2 SVGIG (reference sequence). This CDR3 has 14 amino acids. After removal of 3 bases from V and 0 bases from J, the junction contained 5 bases not matched to a gene. The complete variable domain, with remaining parts taken from reference TRBV30 and TRBJ2-7, reads SQTIHQWPATLVQPVGSPLSLECTVEGTSNPNLYWYRQAAGRGLQLLFYSVGIGQISSEVPQNLSASRPQDRQFILSSKKLLLSDSGFYLCAWRGRGSSYEQYFGPGTRLTVT.

The chain uses TRBV29-1 and TRBJ1-2, with D perhaps TRBD1 (5 bases). V lost 4 bases and J 0 bases, leaving 12 bases between the germline ends. The CDR3 covers 14 residues. Germline values: CDR1 SQVTM, CDR2 ANQGSEA. CDR3 nucleotides: TGCAGCGTTGGTGAGACAGAAGCTAACTATGGCTACACCTTC. This gives the protein CSVGETEANYGYTF.

The chain is built from TRBV6-1 and TRBJ1-2, with unresolved D. Germline CDR1 reads MNHNS; CDR2 reads SASEGT. There are 14 residues in the CDR3. The ends were cut back, 2 bases at V and 2 bases at J, with 9 bases in the middle. This chain's CDR3 is CASSENTVNYGYTF. The CDR3 DNA is TGTGCCAGCAGTGAAAACACCGTAAACTATGGCTACACCTTC.

This clone occurred once. This chain uses TRBV2 with TRBJ1-4, with no clear D. The CDR3 extends over 13 amino acids. The ends were cut back, 5 bases at V and 2 bases at J, with 6 bases in the middle. Germline loops: CDR1 SNHLY, CDR2 FYNNEI. The CDR3 region is CASSRGTNEKLFF. For the CDR3, the DNA is TGTGCCAGCAGTAGAGGGACTAATGAAAAACTGTTTTTT.

The chain uses TRBV11-3 and TRBJ2-2, with a tentative D call TRBD2 (6 bases). This CDR3 is built from 14 residues. The V gene's germline CDR1 is SGHNT and CDR2 YENEEA. Between the trimmed V and J ends, which lost 8 bases and 2 bases, there was a span of 12 bases. CDR3: CASRAGSNTGELFF. Written as DNA, the CDR3 is TGTGCCAGCCGTGCGGGGTCAAACACCGGGGAGCTGTTTTTT.

This chain joins TRBV27 and TRBJ1-1, with a possible D match to TRBD1 (5 bases). The CDR3 is 14 residues long. Germline lookup yields CDR1 MNHEY and CDR2 SMNVEV (reference sequence). V was cut by 6 bases and J by 2 bases, with 13 bases left in between. The CDR3 here is CASRVGQLNTEAFF. For the CDR3, the DNA is TGTGCCAGCAGAGTGGGGCAGCTAAACACTGAAGCTTTCTTT.

The chain combines TRBV9 with TRBJ1-3; D is ambiguous. CDR1 SGDLS and CDR2 YYNGEE come from the germline V gene. The CDR3 extends over 14 amino acids. V dropped 0 bases and J dropped 4 bases, with 8 bases sitting between them. CDR3 coding DNA: TGTGCCAGCAGCGTAGTAGCCGAGGGAAACACCATATATTTT. It encodes CASSVVAEGNTIYF.

This clone occurred many times. The CDR3 nucleotides are TGTGCCAGCAGCTTTGACAGGGGGCGCACAGATACGCAGTATTTT. Translated, it gives CASSFDRGRTDTQYF. V gene TRBV5-6 combines with J gene TRBJ2-3; 10 nucleotides agree with TRBD1. The CDR3 has 15 residues. Looked up from germline, CDR1 is SGHDT and CDR2 is YYEEEE. Losses at the gene ends were 2 bases for V and 1 base for J; bases not matched to a gene: 1.

The rearrangement joins TRBV5-8 to TRBJ1-4; maybe TRBD1 (5 bases). Germline V gives CDR1 SGHTS, CDR2 YDEGEE. CDR3 length: 15 amino acids. The ends were cut back, 0 bases at V and 8 bases at J, with 14 bases in the middle. For the CDR3, the DNA is TGTGCCAGCAGCTTGGGAGCAGGGCTGGAAGAAAAACTGTTTTTT. This translates into CASSLGAGLEEKLFF.

The CDR3 region is CASSPNRDEQYF. In DNA form, the CDR3 reads TGTGCCAGCTCACCGAACAGGGACGAGCAGTACTTC. V and J are TRBV18 and TRBJ2-7; TRBD1 is a possible D gene (6 bases). Germline V gene sequence: CDR1 KGHSH, CDR2 LQKENI. The CDR3 sequence is 12 residues long. Trimming took 3 bases from V and 5 from J, leaving 8 bases between them.

This clone was observed once. The chain links TRBV6-5 to TRBJ2-7, with 10 nucleotides matching TRBD1. The CDR3 loop spans 12 amino acids. Trimming removed 8 bases from V and 4 bases from J; junction bases left unmatched: 2. CDR1 and CDR2 from the germline V gene are MNHEY and SVGAGI. The CDR3 bases are TGTGCCAGCGGGACAGGGGAATACGAGCAGTACTTC. Its translation: CASGTGEYEQYF.

The gene calls are TRBV6-1 and TRBJ1-1; TRBD1 might be the D (6 bases). The V end lost 3 bases, the J end lost 0 bases, and 11 bases lay between the germline ends. Per the germline V gene, CDR1 is MNHNS and CDR2 is SASEGT. The CDR3 spans 15 residues. CDR3 protein: CASSDLGAVNTEAFF. The CDR3 region has the DNA TGTGCCAGCAGTGACCTGGGGGCCGTGAACACTGAAGCTTTCTTT.

In this sample, this clone turned up a few times. This sequence joins TRBV7-6 and TRBJ2-2, with TRBD2 as a possible D gene (5 bases). Trimming removed 3 bases from V and 4 bases from J, with 9 bases in between. This CDR3 spans 14 amino acids. Looked up from germline, CDR1 is SGHVS and CDR2 is FNYEAQ. Here the CDR3 DNA reads TGTGCCAGCAGCTTCAGCGGTGGCACCGGGGAGCTGTTTTTT. This translates into CASSFSGGTGELFF.

Only a few counts were recorded for this clone. CDR3 protein: CASSFGSYQPQHF. The CDR3 DNA follows: TGCGCCAGCAGCTTCGGGTCCTATCAGCCCCAGCATTTT. The chain has TRBV10-2 and TRBJ1-5; D is ambiguous. V dropped 6 bases and J dropped 5 bases, with 11 bases sitting between them. Germline-derived CDR1 and CDR2 are WSHSY and SAAADI. The CDR3 contains 13 residues.

This chain joins TRBV7-4 and TRBJ2-3; D is uncertain. The V gene lost 11 bases and the J gene lost 9 bases, with 6 bases spanning the gap. The length of the CDR3 is 8 residues. Germline V gene data show CDR1 as SGHVT and CDR2 as SQSDAQ. In DNA, the CDR3 is TGTGCCTTCTTGACGCAGTATTTT. It translates to CAFLTQYF.

The chain combines TRBV7-2 with TRBJ2-5; tentative D call: TRBD2 (7 bases). The CDR3 sequence is 15 residues long. Germline V gene data show CDR1 as SGHTA and CDR2 as FQGNSA. V was clipped by 5 bases and J by 3 bases, with 16 bases between them. CDR3 amino acids: CASSDRRGGEETQYF. The CDR3 DNA follows: TGTGCCAGCAGCGACCGGAGGGGGGGTGAAGAGACCCAGTACTTC. Supplemented by reference TRBV7-2 and TRBJ2-5, the full variable domain reads GAGVSQSPSNKVTEKGKDVELRCDPISGHTALYWYRQSLGQGLEFLIYFQGNSAPDKSGLPSDRFSAERTGGSVSTLTIQRTQQEDSAVYLCASSDRRGGEETQYFGPGTRLLVL.

The V gene is TRBV6-1, the J gene TRBJ1-1; 11 bases agree with TRBD1. The CDR3 totals 13 residues. With 5 bases clipped from V and 11 bases from J, the junction kept 7 bases outside the gene matches. Germline assignment: CDR1 MNHNS and CDR2 SASEGT. CDR3 in amino acids: CASSKGGDRGAFF. Written as DNA, the CDR3 is TGTGCCAGCAGTAAAGGAGGGGACAGGGGGGCTTTCTTT.